Shown below are 14 T cell receptor beta chains from a single sample sequenced in a study of T-cell memory formation after mild COVID-19. TCRdb used MiXCR to reprocess the 5' RACE reads, holding one entry per CDR3 protein. The sample holds hundreds of thousands of distinct CDR3 sequences, roughly a sixth seen once. The sample consisted of PBMCs or a T cell subset sorted from them (not recorded which). The receptor source for this set is a man aged 18 to 35 who had mild COVID-19 (a few samples of this study predate the infection). Cell type and time point are not known.

This clonotype was seen more than once but under ten times. V and J are TRBV7-2 and TRBJ1-3; no definite D call. The CDR3 covers 15 residues. The ends were cut back, 1 base at V and 0 bases at J, with 7 bases in the middle. Germline loops: CDR1 SGHTA, CDR2 FQGNSA. The CDR3 loop reads CASSLGLYSGNTIYF. CDR3 bases: TGTGCCAGCAGCTTAGGATTATACTCTGGAAACACCATATATTTT. The full variable domain, its missing parts supplied by reference TRBV7-2 and TRBJ1-3, is GAGVSQSPSNKVTEKGKDVELRCDPISGHTALYWYRQSLGQGLEFLIYFQGNSAPDKSGLPSDRFSAERTGGSVSTLTIQRTQQEDSAVYLCASSLGLYSGNTIYFGEGSWLTVV.

The chain has TRBV6-5 and TRBJ2-7, with no clear D. Trimming pared 10 bases from V and 3 bases from J, leaving 13 bases between. The CDR3 length is 12 residues. CDR1 is MNHEY, CDR2 SVGAGI, per germline. The CDR3 coding sequence is TGTGCCACCCCAGGTCCACGCTACGAGCAGTACGTC. Translated, it gives CATPGPRYEQYV.

V is TRBV20-1 and J is TRBJ2-3; tentatively, D is TRBD2 (6 bases). This CDR3 has 14 residues. Trimming took off 2 bases at V and 5 bases at J, with 14 bases between the two ends. Germline CDR1 reads DFQATT; CDR2 reads SNEGSKA (reference sequence). As DNA, the CDR3 is TGCAGTGCTAGAATGGCAGGGAGGCTAGATACGCAGTATTTT. As protein: CSARMAGRLDTQYF.

The V gene is TRBV11-2, the J gene TRBJ1-1, with D hard to call. CDR3 size: 14 residues. In germline, CDR1 is SGHAT, CDR2 FQNNGV. V lost 5 bases, J lost 6 bases, and 16 bases lay in between. In DNA form, the CDR3 reads TGTGCCAGCAGCCCCCTCGGAGTAGGAGCTGAAGCTTTCTTT. Residues: CASSPLGVGAEAFF.

This clonotype was detected only a few times. The CDR3 bases are TGTGCCAGCAGTCTTTGGATCGGGGGTCGGCGAGGGACCCAGTACTTC. Protein product: CASSLWIGGRRGTQYF. The chain recombines TRBV7-9 with TRBJ2-5; maybe TRBD2 (6 bases). CDR1 and CDR2 from the germline V gene are SEHNR and FQNEAQ (reference sequence). Deletions cut 6 bases from V and 7 bases from J, with 24 bases between. The CDR3 length is 16 residues.

The chain recombines TRBV29-1 with TRBJ1-1, with 7 bases identical to TRBD1. Germline V CDR1 and CDR2: SQVTM, ANQGSEA. The length of the CDR3 is 15 residues. J lost 1 base, V lost 8 bases, and 13 bases had no gene match. CDR3 in DNA: TGCAGCTCGACAGGGAGAAGAGTAAGGAACACTGAAGCTTTCTTT. This gives the protein CSSTGRRVRNTEAFF.

This clonotype was counted only a few times. V gene TRBV6-6 combines with J gene TRBJ2-5, with 10 bases fitting TRBD1. CDR1 is MNHNY and CDR2 is SVGAGI in the germline V gene (reference sequence). The V segment lost 6 bases and the J segment 3 bases; nucleotides outside the gene matches: 4. CDR3 length: 14 amino acids. CDR3 amino acids: CASSAGTGEETQYF. The DNA of the CDR3 is TGTGCCAGCAGCGCCGGGACAGGGGAAGAGACCCAGTACTTC.

Only a few counts were recorded for this clonotype. This chain links TRBV7-8 with TRBJ2-2; D remains unclear. The CDR3 runs 16 residues. Trimming pared 5 bases from V and 5 bases from J, leaving 18 bases between. Looked up from germline, CDR1 is SGHVS and CDR2 is FQNEAQ. CDR3 protein: CASSLPSGDGTGELFF. The CDR3 DNA is TGTGCCAGCAGCCTCCCCAGTGGGGATGGAACCGGGGAGCTGTTTTTT.

CDR3 in amino acids: CSARLAGGRSTDTQYF. The CDR3 coding sequence is TGCAGTGCTAGACTAGCGGGGGGCAGGAGCACAGATACGCAGTATTTT. V usage is TRBV20-1 and J usage is TRBJ2-3, with 11 bases that match TRBD2. Per the germline V gene, CDR1 is DFQATT and CDR2 is SNEGSKA (reference sequence). There are 16 residues in the CDR3. V shed 2 bases, J shed 0 bases, and the junction held 4 bases outside the gene matches.

This clonotype was seen at least ten times. This chain joins TRBV30 and TRBJ2-4; D not certain. CDR3 size: 12 residues. CDR1 and CDR2 (germline): GTSNPN, SVGIG (reference sequence). V dropped 5 bases and J dropped 7 bases, with 12 bases sitting between them. The CDR3 loop is CAWGQDQNIQYF. CDR3 sequence (DNA): TGTGCCTGGGGTCAGGACCAGAACATTCAGTACTTC.

The sample holds a few counts of this clonotype. As the CDR3 is not closed by the conserved phenylalanine or tryptophan, this likely results from a read error. No DNA is shown, since the ends of the CDR3 on it are uncertain; the CDR3 is the one TCRdb lists. The rearrangement links TRBV7-6 to TRBJ1-2; TRBD1, the D gene given by the table, was not confirmed from the DNA. CDR1 is SGHVS, CDR2 FNYEAQ, per germline. From its first to its last residue, the CDR3 has 8 amino acids. CDR3 amino acids: CASIPGRL.

The rearrangement joins TRBV2 to TRBJ1-6, with TRBD1 matching 10 bases. This CDR3 region has 16 residues. The germline V gene has CDR1 SNHLY and CDR2 FYNNEI. With 6 bases clipped from V and 10 bases from J, the junction kept 12 bases outside the gene matches. CDR3 nucleotide sequence: TGTGCCAGCAGACCCAACCGGGACAGGGGTTACTCACCCCTCCACTTT. Translated: CASRPNRDRGYSPLHF.

This clonotype has only a few counts. The CDR3 is CASSEQSTEAFF. The CDR3 region has the DNA TGTGCCAGCAGCGAACAGAGCACTGAAGCTTTCTTT. The chain joins TRBV5-6 to TRBJ1-1; D is unclear. V was pared by 4 bases and J by 4 bases, with 8 bases between. From germline, CDR1 is SGHDT and CDR2 YYEEEE. CDR3 length: 12 amino acids.

This clonotype was counted many times. This chain links TRBV15 with TRBJ1-5; D is unclear. From germline, CDR1 is LNHNV and CDR2 YYDKDF (reference sequence). This CDR3 region has 13 residues. V lost 1 base to trimming and J lost 6 bases, with 7 bases between them. Here the CDR3 DNA reads TGTGCCACCAGCAGAGGGGTGGGTCAGCCCCAGCATTTT. Amino acid sequence: CATSRGVGQPQHF.